What follows describes a single T cell receptor beta chain. Its antigen is undetermined. PCR primers comprised 60 Vbeta and 13 Jbeta primers. Assay used: immunoSEQ multiplex PCR; TCRdb lists only in-frame clones, some missing. Of around 130,000 clones detected, 80% to 85% appear once; the ten largest clones hold 2% to 2.5%. This specimen belongs to a study of cytomegalovirus exposure and HLA in healthy donors. Overall study results and limits: Most TCR sequences were uncommon, yet certain public TCRs appeared in many donors.

CDR3 size: 16 residues. V shed 2 bases, J shed 2 bases, and the junction held 6 bases outside the gene matches. Germline-derived CDR1 and CDR2 are ENHRY and SYGVKD. Unrecorded immune exposure was likely among donors, who were nominally healthy when sampled. V usage is TRBV10-3 and J usage is TRBJ2-3; 8 nucleotides align to TRBD2. This TCR was recovered from a woman aged 40 to 50 in good health and CMV-seronegative. The material sequenced was PBMCs. In nucleotides, the CDR3 is TGTGCCATCAGTGAGCCAGGACTAGCCAACACAGATACGCAGTATTTT. Translated: CAISEPGLANTDTQYF.